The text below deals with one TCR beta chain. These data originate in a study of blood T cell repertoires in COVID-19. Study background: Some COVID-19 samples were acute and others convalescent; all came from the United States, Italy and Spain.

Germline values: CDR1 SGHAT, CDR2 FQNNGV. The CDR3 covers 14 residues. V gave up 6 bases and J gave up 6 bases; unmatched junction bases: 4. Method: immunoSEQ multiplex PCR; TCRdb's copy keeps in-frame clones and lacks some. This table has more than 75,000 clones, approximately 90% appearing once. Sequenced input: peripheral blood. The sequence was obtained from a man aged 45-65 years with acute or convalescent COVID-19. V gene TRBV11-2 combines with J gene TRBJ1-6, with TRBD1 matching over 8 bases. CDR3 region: CASSRGQGNSPLHF. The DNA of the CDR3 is TGTGCCAGCAGTCGTGGACAGGGTAATTCACCCCTCCACTTT.